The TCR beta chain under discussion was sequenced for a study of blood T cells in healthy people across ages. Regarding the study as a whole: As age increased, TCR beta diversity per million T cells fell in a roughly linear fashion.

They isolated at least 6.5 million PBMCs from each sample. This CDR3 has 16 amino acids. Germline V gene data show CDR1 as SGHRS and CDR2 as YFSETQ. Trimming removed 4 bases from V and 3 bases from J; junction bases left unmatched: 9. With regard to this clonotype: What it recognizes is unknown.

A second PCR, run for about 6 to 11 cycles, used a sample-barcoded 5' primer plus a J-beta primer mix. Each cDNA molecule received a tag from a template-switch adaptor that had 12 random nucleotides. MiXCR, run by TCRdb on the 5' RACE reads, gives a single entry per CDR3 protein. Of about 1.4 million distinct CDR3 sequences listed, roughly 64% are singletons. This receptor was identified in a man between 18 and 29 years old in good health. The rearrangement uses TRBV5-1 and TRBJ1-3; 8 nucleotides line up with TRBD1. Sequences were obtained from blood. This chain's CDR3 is CASSLGQDTIGNTIYF. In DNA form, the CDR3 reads TGCGCCAGCAGCCTGGGACAGGATACAATTGGAAACACCATATATTTT.